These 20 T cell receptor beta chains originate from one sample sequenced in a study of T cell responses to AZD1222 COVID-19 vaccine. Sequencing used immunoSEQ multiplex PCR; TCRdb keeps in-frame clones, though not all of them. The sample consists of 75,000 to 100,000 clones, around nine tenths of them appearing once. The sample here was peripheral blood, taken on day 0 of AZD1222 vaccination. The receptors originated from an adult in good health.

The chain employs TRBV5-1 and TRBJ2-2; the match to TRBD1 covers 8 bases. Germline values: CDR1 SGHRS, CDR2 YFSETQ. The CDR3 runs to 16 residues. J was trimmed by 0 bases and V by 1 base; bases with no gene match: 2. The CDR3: CASSLLGQANTGELFF. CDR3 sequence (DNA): TGCGCCAGCAGCTTGCTGGGACAGGCGAACACCGGGGAGCTGTTTTTT.

The CDR3 DNA reads as TGTGCCAGCAGTTTATCGGCCAGGGGGCATGTCACAGATACGCAGTATTTT. Translated, it gives CASSLSARGHVTDTQYF. The V and J genes are TRBV28 and TRBJ2-3, with 8 nucleotides matching TRBD1. Germline loops: CDR1 MDHEN, CDR2 SYDVKM. This CDR3 spans 17 amino acids. V gave up 1 base and J gave up 2 bases; unmatched junction bases: 8.

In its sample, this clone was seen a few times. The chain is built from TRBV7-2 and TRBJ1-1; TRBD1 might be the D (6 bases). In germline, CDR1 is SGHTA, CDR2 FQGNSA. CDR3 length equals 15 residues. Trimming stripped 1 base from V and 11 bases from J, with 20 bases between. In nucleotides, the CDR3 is TGTGCCAGCAGCTTAGTGTCGCCGGGACAAGGGTTGGCTTTCTTT. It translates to CASSLVSPGQGLAFF.

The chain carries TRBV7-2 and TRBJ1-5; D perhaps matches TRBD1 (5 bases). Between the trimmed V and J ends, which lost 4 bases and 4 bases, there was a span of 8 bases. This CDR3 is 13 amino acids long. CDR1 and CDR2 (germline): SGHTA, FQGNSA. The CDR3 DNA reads TGTGCCAGCAGCTCCGACAGAAATCAGCCCCAGCATTTT. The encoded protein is CASSSDRNQPQHF.

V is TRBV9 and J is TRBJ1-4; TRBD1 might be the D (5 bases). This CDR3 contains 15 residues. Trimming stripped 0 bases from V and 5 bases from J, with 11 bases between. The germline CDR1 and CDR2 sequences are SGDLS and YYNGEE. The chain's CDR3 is CASSVAKGMNEKLFF. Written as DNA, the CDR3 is TGTGCCAGCAGCGTAGCTAAGGGGATGAATGAAAAACTGTTTTTT.

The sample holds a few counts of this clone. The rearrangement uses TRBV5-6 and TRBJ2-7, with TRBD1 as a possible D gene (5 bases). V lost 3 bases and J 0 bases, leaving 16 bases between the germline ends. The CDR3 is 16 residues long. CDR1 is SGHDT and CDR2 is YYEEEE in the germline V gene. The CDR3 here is CASSSFSRTNSYEQYF. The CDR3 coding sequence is TGTGCCAGCAGCTCCTTTTCTAGGACAAACTCCTACGAGCAGTACTTC.

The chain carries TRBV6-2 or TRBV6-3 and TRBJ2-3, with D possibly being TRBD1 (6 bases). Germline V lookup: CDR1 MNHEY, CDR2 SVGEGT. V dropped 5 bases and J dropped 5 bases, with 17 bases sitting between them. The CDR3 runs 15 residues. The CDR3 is CASSRSKGERDTQYF. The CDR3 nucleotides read TGTGCCAGCAGTCGGAGTAAGGGGGAACGAGATACGCAGTATTTT.

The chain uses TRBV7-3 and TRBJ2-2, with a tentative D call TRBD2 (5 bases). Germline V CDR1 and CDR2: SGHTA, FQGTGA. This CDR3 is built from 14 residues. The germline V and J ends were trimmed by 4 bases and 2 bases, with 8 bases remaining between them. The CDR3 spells CASSSRDNTGELFF. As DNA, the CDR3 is TGTGCCAGCAGCTCCCGGGATAACACCGGGGAGCTGTTTTTT.

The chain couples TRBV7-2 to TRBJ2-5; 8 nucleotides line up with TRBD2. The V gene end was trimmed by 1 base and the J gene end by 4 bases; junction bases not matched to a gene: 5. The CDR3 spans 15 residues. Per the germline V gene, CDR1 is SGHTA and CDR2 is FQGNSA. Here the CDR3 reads CASSLVLRGAETQYF. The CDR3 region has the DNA TGTGCCAGCAGCTTAGTTTTGCGGGGGGCAGAGACCCAGTACTTC.

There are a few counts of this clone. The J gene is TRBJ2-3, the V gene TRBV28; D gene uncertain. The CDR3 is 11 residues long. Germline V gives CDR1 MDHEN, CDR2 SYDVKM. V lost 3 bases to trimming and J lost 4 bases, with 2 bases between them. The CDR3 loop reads CASSFADTQYF. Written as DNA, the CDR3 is TGTGCCAGCAGTTTTGCAGATACGCAGTATTTT.

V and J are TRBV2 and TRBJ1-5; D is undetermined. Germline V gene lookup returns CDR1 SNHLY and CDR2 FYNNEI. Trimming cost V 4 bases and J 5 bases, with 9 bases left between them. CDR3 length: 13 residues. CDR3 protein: CASSVWGHQPQHF. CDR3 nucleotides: TGTGCCAGCAGTGTCTGGGGTCATCAGCCCCAGCATTTT.

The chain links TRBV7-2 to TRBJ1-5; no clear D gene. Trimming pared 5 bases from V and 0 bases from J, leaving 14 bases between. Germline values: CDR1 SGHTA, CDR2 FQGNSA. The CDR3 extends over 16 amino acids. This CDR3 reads CASSPNPAGSNQPQHF. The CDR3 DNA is TGTGCCAGCAGCCCTAACCCAGCCGGTAGCAATCAGCCCCAGCATTTT. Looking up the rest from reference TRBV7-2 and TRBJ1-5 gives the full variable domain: GAGVSQSPSNKVTEKGKDVELRCDPISGHTALYWYRQSLGQGLEFLIYFQGNSAPDKSGLPSDRFSAERTGGSVSTLTIQRTQQEDSAVYLCASSPNPAGSNQPQHFGDGTRLSIL.

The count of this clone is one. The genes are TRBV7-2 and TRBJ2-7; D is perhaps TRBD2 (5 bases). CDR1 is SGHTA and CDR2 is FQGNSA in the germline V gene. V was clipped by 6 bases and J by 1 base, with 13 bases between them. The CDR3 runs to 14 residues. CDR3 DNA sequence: TGTGCCAGCAGTCCGACGGAGGCATCCTACGAGCAGTACTTC. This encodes CASSPTEASYEQYF.

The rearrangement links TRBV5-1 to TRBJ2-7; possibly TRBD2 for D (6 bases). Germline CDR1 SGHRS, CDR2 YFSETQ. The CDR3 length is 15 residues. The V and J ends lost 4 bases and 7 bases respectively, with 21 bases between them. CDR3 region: CASSPTAGSWGEQYF. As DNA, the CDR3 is TGCGCCAGCAGCCCCACGGCGGGGAGCTGGGGAGAGCAGTACTTC.

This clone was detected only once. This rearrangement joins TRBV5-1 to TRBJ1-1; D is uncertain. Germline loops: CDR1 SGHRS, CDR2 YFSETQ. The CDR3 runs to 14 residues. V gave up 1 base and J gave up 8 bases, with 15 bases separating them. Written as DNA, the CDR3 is TGCGCCAGCAGCTTGTCCACCGTTTTCCCCGAAGCTTTCTTT. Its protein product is CASSLSTVFPEAFF.

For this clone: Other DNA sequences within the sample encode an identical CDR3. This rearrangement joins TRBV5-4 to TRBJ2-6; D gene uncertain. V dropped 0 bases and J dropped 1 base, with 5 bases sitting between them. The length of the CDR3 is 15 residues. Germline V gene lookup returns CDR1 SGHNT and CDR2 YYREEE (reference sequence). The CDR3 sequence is CASSLGGSGANVLTF. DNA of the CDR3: TGTGCCAGCAGCTTGGGAGGATCTGGGGCCAACGTCCTGACTTTC.

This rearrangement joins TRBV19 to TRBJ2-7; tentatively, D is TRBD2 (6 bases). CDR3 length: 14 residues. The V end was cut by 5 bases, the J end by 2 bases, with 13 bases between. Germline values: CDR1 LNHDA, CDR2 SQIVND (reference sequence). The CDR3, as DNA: TGTGCCAGTAGTGCCGGGACTGGAACCTACGAGCAGTACTTC. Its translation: CASSAGTGTYEQYF.

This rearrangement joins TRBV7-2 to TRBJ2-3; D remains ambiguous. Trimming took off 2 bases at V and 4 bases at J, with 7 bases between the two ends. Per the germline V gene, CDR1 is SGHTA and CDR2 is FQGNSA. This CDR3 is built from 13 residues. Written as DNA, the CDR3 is TGTGCCAGCAGCTTATCTCTGGCAGATACGCAGTATTTT. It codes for CASSLSLADTQYF.

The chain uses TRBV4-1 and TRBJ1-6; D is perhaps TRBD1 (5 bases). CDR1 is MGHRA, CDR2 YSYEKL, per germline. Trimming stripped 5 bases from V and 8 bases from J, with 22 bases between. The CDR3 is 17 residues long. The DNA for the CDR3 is TGCGCCAGCAGCTCCATAGGTCAGGGCGCCCGGGATTCACCCCTCCACTTT. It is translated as CASSSIGQGARDSPLHF.

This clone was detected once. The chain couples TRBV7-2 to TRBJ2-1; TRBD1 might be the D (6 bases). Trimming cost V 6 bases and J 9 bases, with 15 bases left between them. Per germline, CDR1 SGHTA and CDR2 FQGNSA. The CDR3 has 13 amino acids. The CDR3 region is CASRPSGVFEQFF. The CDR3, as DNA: TGTGCCAGCAGGCCGTCAGGGGTTTTTGAGCAGTTCTTC.